Listed below are T cell receptor beta chains from one sample, sequenced in a study of blood T cell repertoires in COVID-19. Method: immunoSEQ multiplex PCR; TCRdb's copy keeps in-frame clones and lacks some. The sample has more than 150,000 clones; approximately 80% are singletons. Sequences were obtained from peripheral blood. The receptors come from a human donor in a cohort sampled during active COVID-19. The CDR3 runs from the conserved cysteine through the conserved F or W. Fields, in order: V gene, D gene, J gene, clone size, CDR3 protein, CDR3 DNA. D genes are given only for firm matches. Only part of the rows carry a size: once, few, many, or a class if the clone is expanded.

>TRBV13|TRBD2|TRBJ2-7|NA
CASSLGAGGYEQYF
TGTGCCAGCAGCTTAGGTGCGGGGGGCTACGAGCAGTACTTC
>TRBV5-6|TRBD1|TRBJ1-5|NA
CASSPRQGDSNQPQHF
TGTGCCAGCAGCCCGAGACAGGGGGATAGCAATCAGCCCCAGCATTTT
>TRBV6-5|TRBD2|TRBJ2-7|NA
CASRASGVYEQYF
TGTGCCAGCCGGGCTAGCGGAGTTTACGAGCAGTACTTC
>TRBV2|NA|TRBJ1-5|NA
CASSAGRYSNQPQHF
TGTGCCAGCAGTGCAGGGCGATATAGCAATCAGCCCCAGCATTTT
>TRBV3-1/TRBV3-2|NA|TRBJ2-5|once
CASSLPTGGGETQYF
TGTGCCAGCAGCCTCCCCACGGGTGGTGGAGAGACCCAGTACTTC
>TRBV29-1|NA|TRBJ1-5|few
CSVEDSRGQPQHF
TGCAGCGTCGAGGACAGCCGGGGCCAGCCCCAGCATTTT
>TRBV14|TRBD1|TRBJ1-2|NA
CASSSLPGQTFNYGYTF
TGTGCCAGCAGCTCTCTCCCGGGACAGACTTTTAACTATGGCTACACCTTC
>TRBV4-1|TRBD1|TRBJ2-7|NA
CASSQGTGYEQYF
TGCGCCAGCAGCCAAGGGACAGGCTACGAGCAGTACTTC
>TRBV7-8|NA|TRBJ2-5|NA
CASSVSVDRETQYF
TGTGCCAGCAGCGTGAGTGTAGATCGGGAGACCCAGTACTTC
>TRBV7-6|NA|TRBJ2-2|NA
CASRRDGTTGELFF
TGTGCCAGCAGGCGGGACGGCACCACCGGGGAGCTGTTTTTT
>TRBV15|TRBD1|TRBJ1-5|NA
CATSREGQGNQPQHF
TGTGCCACCAGCAGAGAGGGACAGGGGAATCAGCCCCAGCATTTT
>TRBV27|NA|TRBJ2-1|NA
CASSFPGKEQFF
TGTGCCAGCAGTTTCCCCGGGAAGGAGCAGTTCTTC
>TRBV15|NA|TRBJ1-2|NA
CATRREANYGYTF
TGTGCCACCAGGCGGGAAGCTAACTATGGCTACACCTTC
>TRBV5-4|TRBD2|TRBJ2-1|NA
CASSQQLLGGMNEQFF
TGTGCCAGCAGCCAACAACTACTGGGGGGGATGAATGAGCAGTTCTTC
>TRBV10-3|TRBD1|TRBJ1-1|NA
CATGTGRVGAGGEAFF
TGTGCCACGGGGACAGGGAGAGTAGGAGCCGGAGGTGAAGCTTTCTTT
>TRBV27|NA|TRBJ2-5|NA
CASSFAGTGDGETQYF
TGTGCCAGCAGTTTCGCAGGGACGGGGGACGGGGAGACCCAGTACTTC
>TRBV30|TRBD2|TRBJ2-5|NA
CAWPRRRTSGGEGEETQYF
TGTGCCTGGCCTCGCCGACGGACTAGCGGGGGAGAAGGTGAGGAGACCCAGTACTTC
>TRBV27|NA|TRBJ2-6|NA
CASSFGVGDGANVLTF
TGTGCCAGCAGTTTCGGGGTGGGTGACGGGGCCAACGTCCTGACTTTC
>TRBV7-6|NA|TRBJ1-5|NA
CASSTWDTQPQHF
TGTGCCAGCAGCACATGGGACACTCAGCCCCAGCATTTT
>TRBV27|TRBD1|TRBJ1-6|NA
CASSFYRGQNSPLHF
TGTGCCAGCAGTTTCTACAGGGGGCAGAATTCACCCCTCCACTTT
>TRBV6-6|TRBD1|TRBJ1-5|NA
CASKDLVGQGDQPQHF
TGTGCCAGCAAGGATTTAGTGGGACAGGGTGACCAGCCCCAGCATTTT
>TRBV27|NA|TRBJ1-2|NA
CASRAGGAYGYTF
TGTGCCAGCAGAGCGGGGGGAGCCTATGGCTACACCTTC
>TRBV2|TRBD1|TRBJ1-5|NA
CASRGTGGGQPQHF
TGTGCCAGCAGAGGGACAGGGGGTGGGCAGCCCCAGCATTTT
>TRBV9|NA|TRBJ2-5|NA
CASSTQGLPQETQYF
TGTGCCAGCAGCACTCAGGGACTCCCGCAAGAGACCCAGTACTTC
>TRBV7-6|NA|TRBJ2-3|NA
CASSPPYTDTQYF
TGTGCCAGCAGCCCACCCTACACAGATACGCAGTATTTT
>TRBV12-3/TRBV12-4|NA|TRBJ1-2|NA
CASSRGGTGGYTF
TGTGCCAGCAGTCGGGGGGGTACGGGTGGCTACACCTTC
>TRBV5-1|NA|TRBJ1-5|NA
CASSLGTATDQPQHF
TGCGCCAGCAGCTTGGGGACAGCTACGGACCAGCCCCAGCATTTT
>TRBV5-4|TRBD1|TRBJ1-6|few
CASSLADGTGASPLHF
TGTGCCAGCAGCTTGGCGGATGGGACAGGGGCCTCACCCCTCCACTTT
>TRBV19|NA|TRBJ2-7|NA
CASSIDSGGRSYEQYF
TGTGCCAGTAGTATAGATTCCGGGGGGCGTAGCTACGAGCAGTACTTC
>TRBV19|NA|TRBJ1-5|once
CASSFPGGYQPQHF
TGTGCCAGTAGTTTCCCGGGAGGCTACCAGCCCCAGCATTTT